This T cell receptor beta chain came from a study of blood T cell repertoires in COVID-19. Cohorts were assigned according to the clinical history that participants reported. Repertoires were generated with immunoSEQ multiplex PCR, while TCRdb's copy carries only in-frame clones and drops some. Of approximately 150,000 clones in the sample, over 80% are singletons; the top ten hold more than 4.5%. Sample: PBMCs or T cells enriched from blood (not recorded which). This receptor was taken from a man aged 70-80 years who had been exposed to COVID-19.

DNA for the CDR3: TGTGCCAGCAGCAAAGACACTAGAGGGAACACTGAAGCTTTCTTT. It is translated as CASSKDTRGNTEAFF. The gene calls are TRBV21-1 and TRBJ1-1. TRBV21-1 is given as a pseudogene. The CDR3 consists of 15 residues.